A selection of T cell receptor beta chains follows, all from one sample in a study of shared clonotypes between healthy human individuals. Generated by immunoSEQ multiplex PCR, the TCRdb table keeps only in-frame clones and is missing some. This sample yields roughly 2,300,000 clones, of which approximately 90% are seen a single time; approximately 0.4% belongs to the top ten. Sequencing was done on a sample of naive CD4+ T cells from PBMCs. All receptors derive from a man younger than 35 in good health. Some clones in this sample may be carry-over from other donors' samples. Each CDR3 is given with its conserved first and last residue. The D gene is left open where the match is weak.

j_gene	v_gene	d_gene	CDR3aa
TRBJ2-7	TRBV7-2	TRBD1	CASSLIRQGYEQYF
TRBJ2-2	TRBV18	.	CASSPGQDTGELFF
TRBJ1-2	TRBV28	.	CASRGSRPLGYTF
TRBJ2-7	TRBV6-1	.	CASTEGSYEQYF
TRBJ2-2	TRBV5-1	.	CASSLEGLGGELFF
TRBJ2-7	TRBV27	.	CASSLGQTNYEQYF
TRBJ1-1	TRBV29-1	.	CSVAKGILDTEAFF
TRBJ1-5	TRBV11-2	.	CASSLGRSDQPQHF
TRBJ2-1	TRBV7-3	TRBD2	CASSPGLAPTLGEQFF
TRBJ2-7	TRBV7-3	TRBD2	CASSLNGGEGRGKYF
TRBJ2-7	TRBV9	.	CASSPLPAYSYEQYF
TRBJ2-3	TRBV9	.	CASSAQTAADTQYF
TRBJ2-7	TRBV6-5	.	CASTRSVRSSYEQYF
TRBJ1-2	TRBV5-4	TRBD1	CASSHTGDYGYTF
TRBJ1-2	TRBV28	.	CASSPGQLSYQFYGYTF
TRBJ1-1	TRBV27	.	CASTPTQGGEAFF